One sample yielded the 4 T cell receptor beta chains listed below, sequenced in a study of tumor-infiltrating lymphocytes in localized non-small cell lung cancer (dated by TCRdb to about 2021). The library was generated by the immunoSEQ multiplex PCR assay. This is the immuneACCESS table as TCRdb keeps it, with only in-frame sequences that have V and J called. A part of the clones is gone; compared with another copy, unresolved V genes explain less than half, and the rest is unexplained. The sample includes about 13,000 clones, with 68% observed a single time. The biggest ten clones account for roughly 9.1% of the sample. Material: lung tumor tissue. Receptors were obtained from a human donor with non-small cell lung cancer.

The chain is built from TRBV5-6 and TRBJ2-5, with D uncertain. The CDR3 is made up of 13 amino acids. Trimming shortened V by 2 bases and J by 2 bases, and 7 bases separated the two germline ends. Germline V gene sequence: CDR1 SGHDT, CDR2 YYEEEE. DNA for the CDR3: TGTGCCAGCAGCTTTGAGGTTCAAGAGACCCAGTACTTC. It yields the protein CASSFEVQETQYF.

CDR3 coding DNA: TGTGCCAGCTATCGCGGGGGGGGCGAGCAGTACTTC. Its translation: CASYRGGGEQYF. The rearrangement joins TRBV2 to TRBJ2-7, with 9 bases matching TRBD2. V lost 8 bases, J lost 6 bases, and 5 bases stayed unmatched. CDR1 and CDR2 (germline): SNHLY, FYNNEI. This CDR3 has 12 residues.

CDR3 protein: CASSQGPGGLGSSYNEQFF. In DNA form, the CDR3 reads TGTGCCAGCAGCCAAGGACCCGGGGGACTAGGAAGCTCCTACAATGAGCAGTTCTTC. The rearrangement uses TRBV4-2 and TRBJ2-1, with 8 bases fitting TRBD2. CDR3 size: 19 residues. Germline V lookup: CDR1 LGHNA, CDR2 YNFKEQ. The junction had 11 bases not matched to a gene; V was cut back by 1 base and J by 0 bases.

The rearrangement joins TRBV4-3 to TRBJ2-3; the match to TRBD2 covers 9 bases. V lost 0 bases to trimming and J lost 8 bases; unmatched junction nucleotides: 9. Germline V lookup: CDR1 LGHNA, CDR2 YSLEER. This CDR3 has 16 amino acids. The CDR3 DNA reads as TGCGCCAGCAGCCAAGATCGTCTAGCGGGGACGGGTACGCAGTATTTT. Protein sequence: CASSQDRLAGTGTQYF.